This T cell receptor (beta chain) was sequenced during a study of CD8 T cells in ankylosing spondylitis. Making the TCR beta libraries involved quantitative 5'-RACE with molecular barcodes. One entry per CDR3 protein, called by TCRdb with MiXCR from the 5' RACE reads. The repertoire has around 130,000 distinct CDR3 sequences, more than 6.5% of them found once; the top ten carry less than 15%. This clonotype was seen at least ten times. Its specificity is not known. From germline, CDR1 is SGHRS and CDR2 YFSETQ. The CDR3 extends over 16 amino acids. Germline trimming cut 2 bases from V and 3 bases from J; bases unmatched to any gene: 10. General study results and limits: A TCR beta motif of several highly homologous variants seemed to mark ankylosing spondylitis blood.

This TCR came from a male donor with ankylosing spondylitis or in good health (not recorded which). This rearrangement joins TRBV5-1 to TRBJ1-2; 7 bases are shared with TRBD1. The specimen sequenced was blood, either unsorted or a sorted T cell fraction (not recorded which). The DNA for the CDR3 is TGCGCCAGCAGCTTAAGAGCACAGGGGATCGACTATGGCTACACCTTC. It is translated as CASSLRAQGIDYGYTF.